This T cell receptor (beta chain) was recovered during a study of spatial heterogeneity in lung cancer. Turning to the study itself: The study consistently detected more beta-chain than alpha-chain sequences. General study results and limits: One measure, the expanded intratumoral alpha and beta TCR count, tracked tumor mutation counts.

TCRdb processed the 5' RACE reads anew with MiXCR; each CDR3 protein has one entry. Altogether about 5,700 distinct CDR3 sequences are present, around 17% being singletons, with the ten largest covering around 9.9%. Sample time point: sample taken at primary tumor resection. Relative to its sample, this clonotype is medium-sized (0.01 to 0.1%). Its antigen is currently unknown. This clonotype was sampled from a male donor with early-stage non-small cell lung cancer. Specimen: lung tumor tissue, collected at surgery.

CDR3 sequence: CASSGKTANTGELFF. CDR3 DNA: TGTGCCAGCAGCGGTAAAACGGCGAACACCGGGGAGCTGTTTTTT. This chain uses TRBV7-8 with TRBJ2-2; D is unresolved. The CDR3 has 15 residues. Trimming shortened V by 5 bases and J by 0 bases, and 10 bases separated the two germline ends. Germline lookup yields CDR1 SGHVS and CDR2 FQNEAQ.